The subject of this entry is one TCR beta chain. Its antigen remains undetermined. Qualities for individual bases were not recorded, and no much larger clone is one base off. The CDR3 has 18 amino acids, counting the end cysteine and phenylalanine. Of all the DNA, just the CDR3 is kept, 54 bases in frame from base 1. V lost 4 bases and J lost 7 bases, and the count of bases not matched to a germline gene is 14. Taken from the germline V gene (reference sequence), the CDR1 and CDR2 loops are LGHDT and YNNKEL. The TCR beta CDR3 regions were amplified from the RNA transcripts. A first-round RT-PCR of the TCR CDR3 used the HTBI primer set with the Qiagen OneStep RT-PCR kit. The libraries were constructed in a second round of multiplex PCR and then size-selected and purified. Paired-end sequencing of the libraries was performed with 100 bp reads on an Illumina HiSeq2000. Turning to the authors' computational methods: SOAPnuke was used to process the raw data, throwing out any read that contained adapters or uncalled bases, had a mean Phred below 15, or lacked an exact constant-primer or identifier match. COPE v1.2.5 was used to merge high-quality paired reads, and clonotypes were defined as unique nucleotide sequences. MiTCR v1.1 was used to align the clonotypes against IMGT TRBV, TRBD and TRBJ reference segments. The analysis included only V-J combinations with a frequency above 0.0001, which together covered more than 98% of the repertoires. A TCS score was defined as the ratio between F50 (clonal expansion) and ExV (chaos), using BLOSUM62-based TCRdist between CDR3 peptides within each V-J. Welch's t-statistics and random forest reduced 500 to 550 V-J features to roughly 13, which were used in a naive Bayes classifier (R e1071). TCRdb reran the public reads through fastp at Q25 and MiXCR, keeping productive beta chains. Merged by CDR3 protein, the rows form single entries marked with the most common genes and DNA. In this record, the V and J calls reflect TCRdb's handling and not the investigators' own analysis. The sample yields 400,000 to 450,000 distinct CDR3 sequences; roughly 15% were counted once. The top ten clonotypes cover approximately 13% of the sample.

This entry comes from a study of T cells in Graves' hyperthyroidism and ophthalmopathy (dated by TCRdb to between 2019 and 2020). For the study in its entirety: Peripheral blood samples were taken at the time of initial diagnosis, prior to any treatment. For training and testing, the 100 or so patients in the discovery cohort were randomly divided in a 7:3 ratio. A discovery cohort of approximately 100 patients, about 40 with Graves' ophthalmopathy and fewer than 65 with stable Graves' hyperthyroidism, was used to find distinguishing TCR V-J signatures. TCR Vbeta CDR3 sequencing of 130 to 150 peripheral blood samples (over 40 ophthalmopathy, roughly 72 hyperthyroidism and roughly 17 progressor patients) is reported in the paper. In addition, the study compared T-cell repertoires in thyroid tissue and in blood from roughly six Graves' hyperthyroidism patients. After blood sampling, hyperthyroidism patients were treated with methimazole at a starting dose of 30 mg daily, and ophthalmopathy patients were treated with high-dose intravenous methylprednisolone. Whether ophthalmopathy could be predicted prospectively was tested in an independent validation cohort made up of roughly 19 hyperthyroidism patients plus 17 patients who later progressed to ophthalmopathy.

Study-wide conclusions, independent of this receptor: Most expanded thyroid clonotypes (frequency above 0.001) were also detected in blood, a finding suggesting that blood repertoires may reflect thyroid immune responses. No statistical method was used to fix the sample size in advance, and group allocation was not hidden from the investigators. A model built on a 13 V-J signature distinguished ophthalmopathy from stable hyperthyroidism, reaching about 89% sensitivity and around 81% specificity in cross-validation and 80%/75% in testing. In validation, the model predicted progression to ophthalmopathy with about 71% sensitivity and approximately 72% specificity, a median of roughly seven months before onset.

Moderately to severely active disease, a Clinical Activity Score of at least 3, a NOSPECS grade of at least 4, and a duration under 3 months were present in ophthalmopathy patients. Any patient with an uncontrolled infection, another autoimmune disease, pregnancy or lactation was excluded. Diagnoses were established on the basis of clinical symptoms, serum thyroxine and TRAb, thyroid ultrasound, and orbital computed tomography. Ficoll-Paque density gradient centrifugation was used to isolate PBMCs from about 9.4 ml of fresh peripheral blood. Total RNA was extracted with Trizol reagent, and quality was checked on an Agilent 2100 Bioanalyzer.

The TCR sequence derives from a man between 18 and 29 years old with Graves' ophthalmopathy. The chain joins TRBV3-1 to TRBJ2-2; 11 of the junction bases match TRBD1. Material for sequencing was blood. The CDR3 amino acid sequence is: CASSPVLSGTGGSGELFF. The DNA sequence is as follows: TGTGCCAGCAGCCCAGTACTATCCGGGACAGGGGGTAGCGGGGAGCTGTTTTTT.